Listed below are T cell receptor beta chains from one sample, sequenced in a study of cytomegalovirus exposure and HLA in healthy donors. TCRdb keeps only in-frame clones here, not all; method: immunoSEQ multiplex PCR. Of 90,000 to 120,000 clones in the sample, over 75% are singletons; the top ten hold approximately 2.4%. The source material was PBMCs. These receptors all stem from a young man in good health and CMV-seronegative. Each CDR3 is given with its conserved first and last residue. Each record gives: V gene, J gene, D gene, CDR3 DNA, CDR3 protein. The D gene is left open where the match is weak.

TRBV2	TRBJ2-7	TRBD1	TGTGCCAGCAGAGGACAGGGGGCTGACGAGCAGTACTTC	CASRGQGADEQYF
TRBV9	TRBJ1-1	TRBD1	TGTGCCAGCAGCGTAGTGGGCAGGGGGTCTGAAGCTTTCTTT	CASSVVGRGSEAFF
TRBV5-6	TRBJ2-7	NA	TGTGCCAGCAGCTGGGGAGCTTCCTACGAGCAGTACTTC	CASSWGASYEQYF
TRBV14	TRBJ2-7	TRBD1	TGTGCCAGCAGCCGCGCCTTCGGGGGACAGGGCCTTTCTAGTTCCTACGAGCAGTACTTC	CASSRAFGGQGLSSSYEQYF
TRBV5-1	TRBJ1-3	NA	TGCGCCAGCAGCGAAGACAGAAACACCATATATTTT	CASSEDRNTIYF
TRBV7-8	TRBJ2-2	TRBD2	TGTGCCAGCAGCTCCAGACTAGCGGGGGTTCTTATCTCGAACACCGGGGAGCTGTTTTTT	CASSSRLAGVLISNTGELFF
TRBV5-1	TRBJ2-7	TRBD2	TGCGCCAGCAGCCGCGGGGGACTAGAAAACTACGAGCAGTACTTC	CASSRGGLENYEQYF
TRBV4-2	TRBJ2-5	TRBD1	TGTGCCAGCAGCCCCAGGGGACAGCAGCCGGAGACCCAGTACTTC	CASSPRGQQPETQYF
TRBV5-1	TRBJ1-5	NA	TGCGCCAGCAGCGAACAGGGTAACAATCAGCCCCAGCATTTT	CASSEQGNNQPQHF
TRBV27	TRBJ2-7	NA	TGTGCCAGCTTCCACAGGGACGAGCAGTACTTC	CASFHRDEQYF
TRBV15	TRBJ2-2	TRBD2	TGTGCCACCAGCCCCCGGACTAGTTCCGGGGAGCTGTTTTTT	CATSPRTSSGELFF
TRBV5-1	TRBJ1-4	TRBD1	TGCGCCAGCAGCCTGGGACAGGGGTTCCGAAATGAAAAACTGTTTTTT	CASSLGQGFRNEKLFF
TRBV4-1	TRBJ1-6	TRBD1	TGCGCCAGCAGCCCTCAGGGGGTTAATTCACCCCTCCACTTT	CASSPQGVNSPLHF
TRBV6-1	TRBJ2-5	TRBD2	TGTGCCAGCAGTGCTAGCGGGACGGGGGAGACCCAGTACTTC	CASSASGTGETQYF
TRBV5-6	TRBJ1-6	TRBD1	TGTGCCAGCAGCCCTACGGCACACCGGGACAGTTGGAATTCACCCCTCCACTTT	CASSPTAHRDSWNSPLHF
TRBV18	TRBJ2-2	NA	TGTGCCAGCTCCCCCGGGACGAACACCGGGGAGCTGTTTTTT	CASSPGTNTGELFF
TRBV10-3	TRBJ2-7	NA	TGTGCCATCAGCCTAGGTATTAACGAGCAGTACTTC	CAISLGINEQYF
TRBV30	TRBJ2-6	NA	TGTGCCTGGAGGTCTGCCGGGGGAGACTCTGGGGCCAACGTCCTGACTTTC	CAWRSAGGDSGANVLTF
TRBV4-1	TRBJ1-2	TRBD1	TGCGCCAGCAGCCAAGGGGACAGAACTAACTATGGCTACACCTTC	CASSQGDRTNYGYTF
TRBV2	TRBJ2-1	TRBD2	TGTGCCAGCAGCGAGGGACTAGCGGGCGGTAATGAGCAGTTCTTC	CASSEGLAGGNEQFF
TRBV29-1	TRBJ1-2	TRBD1	TGCAGCGTAAAAATGGGACAGGCCATATATGGCTACACCTTC	CSVKMGQAIYGYTF